This T cell receptor (beta chain) was obtained from a study of tumor-infiltrating lymphocytes in primary liver carcinoma (dated by TCRdb to 2017 to 2019). About the full investigation: Of the five patients (three men and two women, aged 30 to 69 years), four had hepatocellular carcinoma and one had combined HCC and intrahepatic cholangiocarcinoma. To link TCRbeta repertoire diversity to the local molecular phenotype, the 20 to 25 tumor region samples were profiled with Agilent mRNA microarrays. A total of 35 or so specimens from 5 patients went through TCRbeta repertoire sequencing, namely 25 tumor regions, 5 adjacent noncancerous liver tissues and 5 peripheral blood samples. The five patients had tumors staged T1-T3 N0M0, with maximum diameters ranging from about 4.2 to 10 cm. Each sample produced about 3.5 to 7.13 million productive TCRbeta reads, and read depth showed no significant difference between tissue types. For each liver tumor, the study sampled five regions along with adjacent normal tissue and blood, and applied TCRbeta repertoire sequencing, expression microarrays and whole-exome sequencing. Reproducibility between technical replicate repertoires was high, with correlation coefficients above 0.95 and mean shared-clone rates roughly 0.87.

Total RNA and DNA were co-extracted from approximately 20-30 mg of bulk tissue with the AllPrep DNA/RNA mini kit, without cell sorting. Roughly 5 patients with histopathologically diagnosed primary liver carcinoma underwent surgical resection in China between 2015 and 2016. Chronic HBV infection was present in the patients, and the patients were treatment-naive at sampling. Each tumor was sampled at five spatially separated regions: the tumor centre plus the superior, inferior, left-lateral and right-lateral poles. According to histology, viable tumor cells made up more than 75% of every tumor sample. Each fresh piece of tumor and adjacent tissue was cut in two, with one half stored in RNAlater at -80 degrees C and the other half sent for histology. Using a constant-region primer and ProtoScript II reverse transcriptase, TCRbeta-specific cDNA was reverse-transcribed from 500 ng total RNA. TCRbeta libraries were built with three nested multiplex PCR rounds, a slightly modified ARM-PCR procedure. Each of the first two PCR rounds ran for approximately 11 cycles and used multiplex TRBV1-TRBV30 forward primers together with a Cbeta reverse primer. A final 25-cycle PCR with Deep VentR polymerase added sample barcodes and Illumina adapters. Amplicons of 200-500 bp were gel-purified with a QIAquick gel extraction kit before sequencing. An Illumina HiSeq 2500 was used to sequence the TCRbeta amplicons, generating 250-bp paired-end reads. On the study's bioinformatics: Quality trimming of reads was performed with Trimmomatic v0.33, and paired reads were merged with FLASH v1.2.11 so that full CDR3 sequences could be recovered. V, D and J germline segments were assigned to the rearranged TCRbeta sequences using MiGEC v1.2.1b. VDJtools v1.0.0 computed clonotype statistics and Shannon-Wiener diversity indices. Except for diversity analysis, only each sample's 250 most abundant clonotypes were used in subsequent analyses to reduce sampling bias. The raw public data were reprocessed by TCRdb itself: fastp quality trimming at Q25, MiXCR clonotype calling, in-frame beta chains only. Under each unique CDR3 protein, matching rows form one entry showing the most common genes and DNA. V and J calls and clone size were set by TCRdb, not the authors. This sample is represented by approximately 120,000 distinct CDR3 sequences; 50% to 80% of them were singletons. The ten biggest clones cover 7% to 10% of the sample.

The paper's findings and limits, for the study overall: Just about 8-24% of top clones turned up in all five regions of a tumor, which suggests spatial heterogeneity among tumor-infiltrating T cells. Only the TCR beta chain was sequenced, which likely underestimates true repertoire diversity because unpaired alpha chains were not captured. Because the samples were bulk and unsorted, CD4+ and CD8+ T cell repertoires could not be compared. Only a few patients were included in the study, and the authors note that the findings should be validated in a larger study. Repertoire overlap was found to be higher between tumor regions (mean approximately 35%) than between tumor-adjacent (approximately 17%) or tumor-blood (around 14%) pairs, consistent with antigen-driven expansion. Compared with blood, tumors had a significantly larger share of the repertoire taken up by the top 250 clones (p = 0.039).

Per the germline V gene (reference sequence), SEHNR is the CDR1 and FQNEAQ is the CDR2. Between the V and J ends, shortened by 0 bases and 7 bases respectively, the junction contains 9 bases. The CDR3 measures 13 amino acids from cysteine to phenylalanine. Of all the DNA, just the CDR3 is kept, 39 bases in frame from base 1. There are many counts of this clonotype. The target of this receptor is not known. Qualities for individual bases were not recorded, and no much larger clone is one base off. Specimen: liver tumor tissue from sampling region 3. The cell subset or site label corresponds to: tumor region T3, left-lateral pole. The chain employs TRBV7-9 and TRBJ1-2; the D gene cannot be resolved reliably. This clonotype was obtained from a woman aged 55-75 years with primary liver carcinoma and hepatitis B virus infection. The CDR3 loop reads CASSLAFGIGYTF. The base sequence is TGTGCCAGCAGCTTAGCGTTTGGGATTGGCTACACCTTC.